What follows are 12 T cell receptor beta chains derived from one specimen sequenced in a study of blood T cell repertoires in COVID-19. Clones were sequenced by immunoSEQ multiplex PCR, and TCRdb holds only the in-frame ones, with some missing. Of 450,000 to 600,000 clones in the sample, 87% were seen once. Sequences were obtained from PBMCs or T cells enriched from blood (not recorded which). Receptor source: a woman aged 18-35 years who had recovered from COVID-19.

The V call is TRBV5-1, the J call TRBJ2-1, with 8 bases that match TRBD2. Trimming cost V 1 base and J 2 bases; bases outside gene matches: 2. The CDR3 is made up of 15 amino acids. Germline V CDR1 and CDR2: SGHRS, YFSETQ. The CDR3 protein is CASSLYGGAYNEQFF. The CDR3 region has the DNA TGCGCCAGCAGCTTGTACGGGGGGGCCTACAATGAGCAGTTCTTC.

The V and J genes are TRBV3-1 (or the pseudogene TRBV3-2) and TRBJ1-1; possible D gene TRBD1, 5 bases. The CDR3 spans 13 residues. The germline V gene has CDR1 LGHDT and CDR2 YNNKEL (reference sequence). The V end lost 3 bases, the J end lost 8 bases, and 13 bases lay between the germline ends. For the CDR3, the DNA is TGTGCCAGCAGCCATCGGGGGAATTGGGAAGCTTTCTTT. Translation: CASSHRGNWEAFF.

The chain recombines TRBV5-1 with TRBJ2-1, with 11 bases lining up with TRBD2. Per the germline V gene, CDR1 is SGHRS and CDR2 is YFSETQ. The V segment lost 0 bases and the J segment 9 bases; nucleotides outside the gene matches: 8. The CDR3 is 16 amino acids. The CDR3 sequence: CASSLAVAGGPVEQFF. In nucleotides, the CDR3 is TGCGCCAGCAGCTTGGCGGTAGCGGGGGGGCCGGTTGAGCAGTTCTTC.

CDR3 loop: CASSMAGALGETQYF. The CDR3, as DNA: TGTGCCAGCAGTATGGCGGGGGCCCTGGGAGAGACCCAGTACTTC. This chain links TRBV6-2 or TRBV6-3 with TRBJ2-5, with D maybe TRBD2 (7 bases). The CDR3 sequence is 15 residues long. Trimming cost V 5 bases and J 4 bases, with 17 bases left between them. Germline V gene data show CDR1 as MNHEY and CDR2 as SVGEGT.

The chain links TRBV23-1 to TRBJ2-5; TRBD1 matches 7 bases. TRBV23-1 is reported as an ORF; its role is uncertain. J lost 2 bases, V lost 0 bases, and 3 bases had no gene match. This CDR3 has 15 amino acids. In nucleotides, the CDR3 is TGCGCCAGCAGTCAATCCGGGACAGAGCAAGAGACCCAGTACTTC. Its protein product is CASSQSGTEQETQYF.

J is TRBJ1-2 and V is TRBV9, with TRBD1 matching 8 bases. V shed 3 bases, J shed 0 bases, and the junction held 4 bases outside the gene matches. The CDR3 loop spans 15 amino acids. The germline V gene has CDR1 SGDLS and CDR2 YYNGEE. DNA for the CDR3: TGTGCCAGCAGCGGGGGACAGGCAACTAACTATGGCTACACCTTC. Its protein product is CASSGGQATNYGYTF.

On this clone itself: Other DNA sequences in the same sample also yield this CDR3. The chain recombines TRBV30 with TRBJ1-5; no reliable D call. This CDR3 has 13 residues. Trimming shortened V by 0 bases and J by 2 bases, and 5 bases separated the two germline ends. The V gene's germline CDR1 is GTSNPN and CDR2 SVGIG (reference sequence). CDR3 region: CAWSVGGNQPQHF. The DNA of the CDR3 is TGTGCCTGGAGTGTCGGTGGCAATCAGCCCCAGCATTTT.

The chain links TRBV28 to TRBJ1-2; 8 bases match TRBD1. With 3 bases clipped from V and 0 bases from J, the junction kept 12 bases outside the gene matches. The length of the CDR3 is 18 residues. Germline CDR1 is MDHEN and CDR2 is SYDVKM. The CDR3 nucleotides are TGTGCCAGCAGTTTCCAGGGGGCCACTAAAACCGCTAACTATGGCTACACCTTC. Encoded protein: CASSFQGATKTANYGYTF.

This clone was picked up a small number of times. The chain uses TRBV7-2 and TRBJ1-1, with D hard to call. This CDR3 has 14 residues. V dropped 5 bases and J dropped 0 bases, with 10 bases sitting between them. CDR1 SGHTA and CDR2 FQGNSA come from the germline V gene. CDR3 DNA sequence: TGTGCCAGCAGCGGGCAGACTATGAACACTGAAGCTTTCTTT. Residues: CASSGQTMNTEAFF.

The rearrangement links TRBV11-2 to TRBJ1-3; D is uncertain. The CDR3 runs to 14 residues. V was shortened by 1 base and J by 0 bases, with 4 bases between the two germline ends. Germline-derived CDR1 and CDR2 are SGHAT and FQNNGV. In nucleotides, the CDR3 is TGTGCCAGCAGCTTAGTCAGCTCTGGAAACACCATATATTTT. It specifies CASSLVSSGNTIYF.

Notes on this clone: Additional DNA sequences in this sample encode the identical CDR3. This sequence joins TRBV4-1 and TRBJ2-7; TRBD1 might be the D (6 bases). This CDR3 contains 14 residues. Trimming took off 1 base at V and 2 bases at J, with 9 bases between the two ends. From germline, CDR1 is MGHRA and CDR2 YSYEKL. The CDR3 reads CASSQVTGTYEQYF. The CDR3 region has the DNA TGCGCCAGCAGCCAAGTGACAGGTACCTACGAGCAGTACTTC.

The V gene is TRBV19, the J gene TRBJ1-2; 7 bases agree with TRBD1. Trimming removed 10 bases from V and 4 bases from J; junction bases left unmatched: 12. In germline, CDR1 is LNHDA, CDR2 SQIVND (reference sequence). The CDR3 runs to 14 residues. The DNA for the CDR3 is TGTGCCACCCGACAGGGTTCCAACATCTATGGCTACACCTTC. Amino acids: CATRQGSNIYGYTF.